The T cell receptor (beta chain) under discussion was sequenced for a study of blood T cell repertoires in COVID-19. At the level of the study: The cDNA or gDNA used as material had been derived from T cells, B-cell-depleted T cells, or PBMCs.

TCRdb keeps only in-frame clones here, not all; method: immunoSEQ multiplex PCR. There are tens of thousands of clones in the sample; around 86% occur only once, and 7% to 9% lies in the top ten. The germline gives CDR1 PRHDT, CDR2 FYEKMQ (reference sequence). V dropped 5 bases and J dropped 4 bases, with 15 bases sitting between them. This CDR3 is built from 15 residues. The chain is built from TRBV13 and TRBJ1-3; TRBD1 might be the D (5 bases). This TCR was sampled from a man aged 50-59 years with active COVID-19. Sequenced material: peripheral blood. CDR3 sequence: CASSAEGVRGNTIYF. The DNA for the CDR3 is TGTGCCAGCAGCGCGGAAGGGGTGAGGGGAAACACCATATATTTT.